This T cell receptor (beta chain) is drawn from a study of shared clonotypes between healthy human individuals (dated by TCRdb to the early 2020s). Background on the whole study: Three men and a couple of women, aged 18 to 49 years, made up the cohort. Per donor, three plates each were used for CD4 naive and CD4 memory, two for CD8 naive, and one for CD8 memory. To estimate repertoire size and how much clonotypes are shared between individuals, the study performed deep sequencing of blood TCR repertoires from about five healthy adults. To increase sequencing depth and limit assay-specific biases, different laboratories used diverse techniques to prepare libraries and sequence TCR repertoires. Per donor, leukapheresis produced somewhere between about 0.94 and 9.5 billion PBMCs.

A remark on this clone: Its cognate antigen has yet to be identified. Base qualities were left out, and no much larger clone turns up one base away.

V was cut back by 1 base and J by 0 bases, leaving a gap of 10 bases between them. The CDR3 sequence holds 16 residues, the cysteine and phenylalanine included. Here the CDR3 DNA is all that survives: 48 bases in frame from base 1. From a lookup of the germline V gene, CDR1 and CDR2 are MDHEN and SYDVKM. What the study reported, not specific to this receptor: Pairwise subsampling indicated that sequencing depth was expected to affect the degree of clonotype sharing among donors. Only blood was sampled, and tissue TCR repertoires likely differ from those in blood. Sharing across a handful of donors was observed for approximately 5% of naive CD4, under 4% of naive CD8, 2.3% of memory CD4, and roughly 0.43% of memory CD8 clonotypes. The genetic and exposure-history diversity represented was limited by the small number of donors. Incomplete sequencing was indicated by rarefaction of sorted-subset datasets, despite the large sequencing depth. Larger estimated clonotype richness was generally found for naive subsets than for memory subsets. Compared with non-shared clonotypes, clonotypes shared by all four sorted-subset donors had higher generation probabilities.

TCR CDR3 regions were amplified from genomic DNA by multiplex PCR using the deep immunoSEQ assay. For each cell subset, the extracted genomic DNA was distributed evenly across all wells of several immunoSEQ 96-well plates, and each plate served as one replicate. Each replicate PCR for sorted subsets received 150 to 250 ng genomic DNA, equal to around 32,000 T cell genomes. The purified libraries were quantified using a Qubit 3.0 fluorometer, sized with a Bioanalyzer 2100, and then quantified again using the KAPA Library Quantification kit. Every immunoSEQ 96-well plate was sequenced on a separate single-read 150-cycle Illumina NextSeq 550 flow cell. For the original study's pipeline: Because the immunoSEQ output included only junctional sequences and no quality scores, the filtering could not be the same as the filtering used for full-length reads. To assign V/J genes and CDR3, sequences were annotated against IMGT germline references using PyIR, a Python wrapper for IgBLAST v1.9. Any read was removed if the V/J assignment was weak (E-value above 1e-6), the CDR3 was missing, or the read contained stop codons, out-of-frame junctions, or ambiguous translated residues. V3J clonotypes were defined by identical inferred V gene, J gene, and CDR3 amino acid sequence. Percentage overlap between repertoires was calculated by dividing the number of shared unique clonotypes by the size of the smaller repertoire. Richness of each repertoire was evaluated using RTK rarefaction, the Chao1 estimator, and Recon v2.1 estimates of unobserved clonotypes. Generation probabilities were computed with OLGA for all TCRbeta clonotypes obtained by the gDNA method from a handful of donors. The source is immuneACCESS, and TCRdb retained only in-frame sequences with V and J called. Part of the clones is not carried over; for the studies checked, unresolved V genes explain less than half of this, and the remainder is unexplained. From that table come the V and J calls and clone size; the DNA was used to work out D and trimming. This sample comprises about 960,000 clones, 76% of them detected only once. Around 1.4% of the sample lies in the top ten.

Healthy HIV-negative adults with no recently reported acute infections or vaccinations were included as donors. Every donor was a Caucasian adult residing in Nashville, Tennessee, USA. Magnetic negative selection was used to enrich CD4+ T cells, after which naive cells were positively selected on CD45RA and the negative fraction became the memory subset. Blood was collected by leukapheresis, and PBMCs were isolated by Ficoll-Histopaque density gradient centrifugation and then cryopreserved in liquid nitrogen vapor phase. Analytical flow cytometry was used to check the purity and quantity of every magnetically sorted T cell population. Genomic DNA was isolated from every sorted fraction and measured by UV absorbance on a Nanodrop 2000c.

The V and J genes are TRBV28 and TRBJ1-3; the D segment cannot be called with confidence. Input material: memory CD4+ T cells sorted from blood. This sample's cell subset or site label indicates: CD45RA-negative fraction. The source is a man aged 18 to 30 in good health. The CDR3 region has the sequence CASSLLGSSSGNTIYF. The sequenced DNA is TGTGCCAGCAGTTTATTAGGGTCCAGCTCTGGAAACACCATATATTTT.